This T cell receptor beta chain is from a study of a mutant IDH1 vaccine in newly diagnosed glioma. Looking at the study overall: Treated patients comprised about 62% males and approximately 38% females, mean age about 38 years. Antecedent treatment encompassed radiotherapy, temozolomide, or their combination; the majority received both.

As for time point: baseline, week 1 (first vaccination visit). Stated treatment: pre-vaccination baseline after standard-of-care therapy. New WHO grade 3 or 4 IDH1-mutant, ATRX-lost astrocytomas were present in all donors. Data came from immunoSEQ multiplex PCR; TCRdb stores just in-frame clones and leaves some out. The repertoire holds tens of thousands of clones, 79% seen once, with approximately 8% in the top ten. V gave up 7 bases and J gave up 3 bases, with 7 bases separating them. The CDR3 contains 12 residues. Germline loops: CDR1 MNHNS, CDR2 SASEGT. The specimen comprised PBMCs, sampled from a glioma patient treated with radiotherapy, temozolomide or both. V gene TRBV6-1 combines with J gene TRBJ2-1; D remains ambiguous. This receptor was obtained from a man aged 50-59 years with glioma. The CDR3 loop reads CASTRGYNEQFF. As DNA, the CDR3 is TGTGCCAGCACTCGAGGCTACAATGAGCAGTTCTTC.